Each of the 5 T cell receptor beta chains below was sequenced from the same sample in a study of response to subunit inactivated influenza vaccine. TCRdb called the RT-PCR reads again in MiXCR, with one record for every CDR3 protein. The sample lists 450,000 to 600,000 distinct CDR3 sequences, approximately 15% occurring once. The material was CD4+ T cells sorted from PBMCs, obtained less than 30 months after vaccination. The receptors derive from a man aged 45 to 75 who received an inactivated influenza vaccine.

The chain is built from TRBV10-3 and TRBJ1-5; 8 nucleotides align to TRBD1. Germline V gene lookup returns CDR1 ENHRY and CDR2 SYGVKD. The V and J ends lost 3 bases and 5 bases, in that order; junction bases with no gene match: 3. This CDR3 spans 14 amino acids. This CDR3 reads CAISDTGGDQPQHF. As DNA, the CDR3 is TGTGCCATCAGTGATACAGGGGGAGATCAGCCCCAGCATTTT.

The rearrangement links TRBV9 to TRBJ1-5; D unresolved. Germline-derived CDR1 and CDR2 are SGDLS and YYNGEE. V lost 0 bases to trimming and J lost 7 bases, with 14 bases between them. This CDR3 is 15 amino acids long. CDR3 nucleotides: TGTGCCAGCAGCGTAGGAGGGTACAGCGACCAGCCCCAGCATTTT. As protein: CASSVGGYSDQPQHF.

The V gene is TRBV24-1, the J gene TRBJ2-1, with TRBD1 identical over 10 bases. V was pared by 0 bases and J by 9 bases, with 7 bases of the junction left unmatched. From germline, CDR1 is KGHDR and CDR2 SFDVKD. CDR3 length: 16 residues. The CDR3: CATSDLGDRGRGEQFF. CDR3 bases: TGTGCCACCAGTGATTTGGGGGACAGGGGTAGGGGTGAGCAGTTCTTC.

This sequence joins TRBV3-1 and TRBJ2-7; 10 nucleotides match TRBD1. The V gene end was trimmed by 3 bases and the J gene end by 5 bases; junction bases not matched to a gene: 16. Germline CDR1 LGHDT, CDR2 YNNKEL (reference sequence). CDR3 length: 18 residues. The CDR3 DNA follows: TGTGCCAGCAGCCACTGGGGGACAGGGGACCAAGTTGGCCACGAGCAGTACTTC. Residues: CASSHWGTGDQVGHEQYF.

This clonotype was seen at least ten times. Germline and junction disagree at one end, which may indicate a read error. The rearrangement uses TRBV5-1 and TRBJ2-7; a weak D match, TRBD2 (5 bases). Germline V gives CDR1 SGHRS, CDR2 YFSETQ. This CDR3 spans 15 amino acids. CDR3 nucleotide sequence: TGCGCCAGCACCTTGGAGGTGGGGAAGTCCTACGAGCAGTACTTC. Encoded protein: CASTLEVGKSYEQYF.